A single sample is the source of the 23 T cell receptor beta chains below, sequenced in a study of cytomegalovirus exposure and HLA in healthy donors. Clones were sequenced by immunoSEQ multiplex PCR, and TCRdb holds only the in-frame ones, with some missing. This table holds about 74,000 clones, around 94% found once. Sequenced input: PBMCs. The receptors stem from a young woman in good health and CMV-seropositive.

J is TRBJ2-1 and V is TRBV4-3; D is unclear. This CDR3 region has 13 residues. Germline V gives CDR1 LGHNA, CDR2 YSLEER. V was clipped by 0 bases and J by 10 bases, with 10 bases between them. CDR3 residues: CASSQDGWREQFF. CDR3 nucleotide sequence: TGCGCCAGCAGCCAAGATGGGTGGCGGGAGCAGTTCTTC.

The chain uses TRBV11-3 and TRBJ2-1, with 7 nucleotides matching TRBD1. CDR1 SGHNT and CDR2 YENEEA come from the germline V gene. J was trimmed by 8 bases and V by 5 bases; bases with no gene match: 12. The CDR3 runs 15 residues. The CDR3 region is CASSQQTGNPDEQFF. The CDR3 DNA follows: TGTGCCAGCAGCCAACAGACAGGGAATCCCGATGAGCAGTTCTTC.

This rearrangement joins TRBV5-1 to TRBJ1-2; 9 nucleotides match TRBD1. The germline gives CDR1 SGHRS, CDR2 YFSETQ. The junction had 3 bases not matched to a gene; V was cut back by 0 bases and J by 6 bases. CDR3 length: 14 amino acids. The CDR3 sequence: CASSLAGTGNGYTF. The CDR3 DNA sequence: TGCGCCAGCAGCTTGGCCGGGACAGGGAATGGCTACACCTTC.

This chain joins TRBV28 and TRBJ2-7, with a weak D call TRBD2 (7 bases). This CDR3 is built from 18 residues. Germline V gives CDR1 MDHEN, CDR2 SYDVKM. Trimming pared 1 base from V and 0 bases from J, leaving 19 bases between. This CDR3 is CASSLLDMRGGHSYEQYF. The CDR3 region has the DNA TGTGCCAGCAGTTTATTGGACATGAGGGGGGGACACTCCTACGAGCAGTACTTC.

The V gene is TRBV12-5, the J gene TRBJ2-7, with 8 bases that match TRBD2. Trimming at V came to 0 bases and at J to 2 bases, leaving 6 bases not matched to a gene. Germline V gene lookup returns CDR1 LGHNT and CDR2 FRNRAP. There are 16 residues in the CDR3. CDR3 residues: CASGLVSGLVPYEQYF. The CDR3 DNA follows: TGTGCTAGTGGTTTGGTATCGGGACTAGTCCCCTACGAGCAGTACTTC.

The chain is built from TRBV11-2 and TRBJ1-2, with D perhaps TRBD1 (6 bases). Germline CDR1 and CDR2: SGHAT and FQNNGV. V lost 1 base, J lost 8 bases, and 11 bases lay in between. This CDR3 comprises 13 residues. The CDR3 loop reads CASSLVSGVGYTF. The DNA of the CDR3 is TGTGCCAGCAGCTTAGTCTCAGGGGTCGGCTACACCTTC. The variable domain in full, completed from reference TRBV11-2 and TRBJ1-2, reads EAGVAQSPRYKIIEKRQSVAFWCNPISGHATLYWYQQILGQGPKLLIQFQNNGVVDDSQLPKDRFSAERLKGVDSTLKIQPAKLEDSAVYLCASSLVSGVGYTFGSGTRLTVV.

The chain couples TRBV7-6 to TRBJ2-1; D not certain. Germline CDR1 reads SGHVS; CDR2 reads FNYEAQ. The CDR3 totals 15 residues. The V and J ends lost 2 bases and 5 bases respectively, with 13 bases between them. This chain's CDR3 is CASSLYGGRNNEQFF. Written as DNA, the CDR3 is TGTGCCAGCAGCTTATACGGCGGCAGAAACAATGAGCAGTTCTTC.

The table lists this clone with a few counts. The CDR3 DNA reads as TGCGCCAGCAGCCCCGGTAGTAGTGTCGGGGAGCTGTTTTTT. Translation gives CASSPGSSVGELFF. The V call is TRBV10-1, the J call TRBJ2-2; D remains ambiguous. This CDR3 contains 14 residues. V lost 6 bases and J lost 7, with 15 bases in between. Per the germline V gene, CDR1 is WNHNN and CDR2 is SYGVQD (reference sequence).

The chain couples TRBV14 to TRBJ2-5, with D possibly being TRBD1 (6 bases). The germline V and J ends were trimmed by 0 bases and 5 bases, with 13 bases remaining between them. The germline V gene has CDR1 SGHDN and CDR2 FVKESK. The CDR3 is 15 amino acids. The CDR3, as DNA: TGTGCCAGCAGCCAAGATTTGGGGGCTCGCGAGACCCAGTACTTC. Amino acids: CASSQDLGARETQYF.

The rearrangement uses TRBV7-9 and TRBJ2-7, with 8 bases that match TRBD1. The germline CDR1 and CDR2 sequences are SEHNR and FQNEAQ (reference sequence). J was trimmed by 9 bases and V by 4 bases; bases with no gene match: 8. The CDR3 has 13 residues. CDR3 sequence reads: CASSSGQGLGQYF. In nucleotides, the CDR3 is TGTGCCAGCAGCTCAGGACAGGGCTTGGGGCAGTACTTC.

The chain couples TRBV7-6 to TRBJ2-5; 9 bases agree with TRBD2. Germline assignment: CDR1 SGHVS and CDR2 FNYEAQ. J lost 5 bases, V lost 5 bases, and 12 bases had no gene match. This CDR3 region has 16 residues. CDR3 DNA sequence: TGTGCCAGCAGCCGCTCAGGGCGGGGGGGCCTCGAGACCCAGTACTTC. Translated, it gives CASSRSGRGGLETQYF.

The chain has TRBV7-2 and TRBJ2-7; D might be TRBD2 (6 bases). The CDR3 totals 19 residues. V lost 0 bases, J lost 0 bases, and 21 bases lay in between. Germline CDR1 is SGHTA and CDR2 is FQGNSA. This CDR3 is CASSLAHSEGVASSYEQYF. The CDR3 nucleotides read TGTGCCAGCAGCTTAGCACATTCGGAGGGTGTTGCCAGCTCCTACGAGCAGTACTTC.

CDR3 DNA: TGTGCCAGCTCACCACCGGTGGGCTACCAAGAGACCCAGTACTTC. The encoded protein is CASSPPVGYQETQYF. The chain carries TRBV18 and TRBJ2-5, with D uncertain. CDR1 KGHSH and CDR2 LQKENI come from the germline V gene. The CDR3 spans 15 residues. The V end was cut by 0 bases, the J end by 0 bases, with 8 bases between.

V is TRBV2 and J is TRBJ2-7, with a weak D call TRBD1 (7 bases). V dropped 3 bases and J dropped 2 bases, with 11 bases sitting between them. The germline CDR1 and CDR2 sequences are SNHLY and FYNNEI. The CDR3 has 14 amino acids. CDR3 amino acids: CASSDGGTAYEQYF. For the CDR3, the DNA is TGTGCCAGCAGTGATGGAGGGACAGCCTACGAGCAGTACTTC. The variable domain in full, completed from reference TRBV2 and TRBJ2-7, reads EPEVTQTPSHQVTQMGQEVILRCVPISNHLYFYWYRQILGQKVEFLVSFYNNEISEKSEIFDDQFSVERPDGSNFTLKIRSTKLEDSAMYFCASSDGGTAYEQYFGPGTRLTVT.

This chain joins TRBV2 and TRBJ2-1, with 10 bases aligning to TRBD1. Germline V gene data show CDR1 as SNHLY and CDR2 as FYNNEI. J lost 8 bases, V lost 3 bases, and 7 bases had no gene match. CDR3 length: 15 amino acids. The CDR3 DNA follows: TGTGCCAGCAGTGAGGGGGACAGGGGCTTCGATGAGCAGTTCTTC. Its translation is CASSEGDRGFDEQFF.

The chain links TRBV18 to TRBJ1-3; TRBD1 might be the D (6 bases). The length of the CDR3 is 18 residues. Trimming pared 0 bases from V and 2 bases from J, leaving 17 bases between. Per the germline V gene, CDR1 is KGHSH and CDR2 is LQKENI. CDR3: CASSPPPHRGATGNTIYF. Written as DNA, the CDR3 is TGTGCCAGCTCACCACCCCCGCATCGGGGGGCAACTGGAAACACCATATATTTT.

The rearrangement uses TRBV9 and TRBJ1-2, with D possibly being TRBD1 (6 bases). The germline CDR1 and CDR2 sequences are SGDLS and YYNGEE. Between the trimmed V and J ends, which lost 3 bases and 10 bases, there was a span of 13 bases. The CDR3 totals 12 residues. The CDR3 DNA reads as TGTGCCAGCAGCGCCTCTACAGGGCCCTACACCTTC. Translating it yields CASSASTGPYTF.

The chain uses TRBV5-6 and TRBJ2-3; TRBD2 agrees at 8 bases. The CDR3 covers 15 residues. Germline V gives CDR1 SGHDT, CDR2 YYEEEE. Trimming at V came to 0 bases and at J to 6 bases, leaving 6 bases not matched to a gene. CDR3 sequence: CASSLVAGLGDTQYF. The CDR3 bases are TGTGCCAGCAGCTTGGTAGCGGGGCTTGGGGATACGCAGTATTTT.

DNA of the CDR3: TGTGCCAGCAGTCCGTATCAGGGGCCAACTAATGAAAAACTGTTTTTT. Translated: CASSPYQGPTNEKLFF. V is TRBV27 and J is TRBJ1-4, with a possible D match to TRBD1 (6 bases). The CDR3 covers 16 residues. The ends were cut back, 5 bases at V and 0 bases at J, with 13 bases in the middle. Per germline, CDR1 MNHEY and CDR2 SMNVEV (reference sequence).

This clone was seen a single time. This sequence joins TRBV19 and TRBJ2-7; D is perhaps TRBD2 (5 bases). The CDR3 is 13 amino acids. V lost 5 bases and J lost 4, with 12 bases in between. Germline CDR1 LNHDA, CDR2 SQIVND (reference sequence). The CDR3 loop is CASSPSTGYEQYF. The DNA of the CDR3 is TGTGCCAGTAGTCCATCAACGGGGTACGAGCAGTACTTC.

V is TRBV5-4 and J is TRBJ1-3, with D tentatively TRBD1 (6 bases). The V gene lost 2 bases and the J gene lost 8 bases, with 14 bases spanning the gap. This CDR3 has 14 residues. CDR1 is SGHNT and CDR2 is YYREEE in the germline V gene (reference sequence). The CDR3 nucleotides read TGTGCCAGCAGCTTCGGGGGGGCCCGAGACACCATATATTTT. Translating gives CASSFGGARDTIYF.

V gene TRBV2 combines with J gene TRBJ2-1; tentative D call: TRBD2 (5 bases). Germline V CDR1 and CDR2: SNHLY, FYNNEI. The CDR3 length is 12 residues. Deletions cut 7 bases from V and 8 bases from J, with 12 bases between. CDR3 loop: CASTRGSDEQFF. In DNA, the CDR3 is TGTGCCAGCACTCGGGGTAGCGATGAGCAGTTCTTC.

The chain uses TRBV7-3 and TRBJ2-1; D gene unclear. The germline gives CDR1 SGHTA, CDR2 FQGTGA. V lost 5 bases and J 0 bases, leaving 5 bases between the germline ends. The CDR3 sequence is 13 residues long. CDR3 sequence (DNA): TGTGCCAGCAGCCCCTCCTCCTACAATGAGCAGTTCTTC. Protein sequence: CASSPSSYNEQFF.